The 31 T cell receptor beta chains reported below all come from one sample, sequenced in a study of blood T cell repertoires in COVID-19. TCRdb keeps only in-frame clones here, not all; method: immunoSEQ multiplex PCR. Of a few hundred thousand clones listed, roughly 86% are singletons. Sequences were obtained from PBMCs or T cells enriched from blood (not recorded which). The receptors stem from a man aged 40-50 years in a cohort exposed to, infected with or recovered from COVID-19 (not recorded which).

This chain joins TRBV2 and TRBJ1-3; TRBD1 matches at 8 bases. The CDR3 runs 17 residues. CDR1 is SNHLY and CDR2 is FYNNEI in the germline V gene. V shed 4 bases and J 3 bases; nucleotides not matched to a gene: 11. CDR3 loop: CASSGGQGYSHGNTIYF. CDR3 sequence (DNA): TGTGCCAGCAGTGGCGGACAGGGCTATTCGCATGGAAACACCATATATTTT.

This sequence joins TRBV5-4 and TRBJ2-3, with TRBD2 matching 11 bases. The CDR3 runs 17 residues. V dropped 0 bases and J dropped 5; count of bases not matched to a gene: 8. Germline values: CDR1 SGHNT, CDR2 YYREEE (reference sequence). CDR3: CASSLGLAGTGGDTQYF. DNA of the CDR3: TGTGCCAGCAGCTTGGGACTAGCGGGGACGGGGGGAGATACGCAGTATTTT.

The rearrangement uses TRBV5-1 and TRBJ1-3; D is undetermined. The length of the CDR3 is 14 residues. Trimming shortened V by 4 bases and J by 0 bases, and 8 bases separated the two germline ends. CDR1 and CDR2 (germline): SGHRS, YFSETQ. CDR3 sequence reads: CASSPVNSGNTIYF. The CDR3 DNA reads TGCGCCAGCAGCCCTGTAAACTCTGGAAACACCATATATTTT.

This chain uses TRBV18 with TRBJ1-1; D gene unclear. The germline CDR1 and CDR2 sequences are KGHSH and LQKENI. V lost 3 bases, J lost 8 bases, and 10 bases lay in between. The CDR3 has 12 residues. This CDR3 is CASSPRRGEAFF. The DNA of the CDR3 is TGTGCCAGCTCACCGAGGCGGGGAGAAGCTTTCTTT.

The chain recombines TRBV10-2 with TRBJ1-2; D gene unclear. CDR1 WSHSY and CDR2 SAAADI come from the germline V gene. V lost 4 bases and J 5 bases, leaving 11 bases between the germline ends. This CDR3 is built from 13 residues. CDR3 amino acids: CASSVWGGYGYTF. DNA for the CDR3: TGCGCCAGCAGTGTTTGGGGAGGGTATGGCTACACCTTC.

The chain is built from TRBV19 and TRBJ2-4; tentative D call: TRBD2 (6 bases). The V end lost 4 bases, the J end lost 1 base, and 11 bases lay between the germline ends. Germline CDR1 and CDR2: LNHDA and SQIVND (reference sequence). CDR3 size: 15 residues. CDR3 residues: CASSRGGYAKNIQYF. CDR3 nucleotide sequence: TGTGCCAGTAGTAGAGGAGGGTACGCCAAAAACATTCAGTACTTC.

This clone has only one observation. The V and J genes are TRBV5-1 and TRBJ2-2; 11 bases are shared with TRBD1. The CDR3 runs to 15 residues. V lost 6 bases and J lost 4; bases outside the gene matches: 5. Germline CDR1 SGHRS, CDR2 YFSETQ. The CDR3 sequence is CASNPGTGGTGELFF. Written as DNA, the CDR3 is TGCGCCAGCAACCCCGGGACAGGGGGCACCGGGGAGCTGTTTTTT.

CDR3 coding DNA: TGTGCCAGCAGCTTAAGGTCTGCACAGACTGAAGCTTTCTTT. Translated: CASSLRSAQTEAFF. V and J are TRBV7-3 and TRBJ1-1; D not resolved. The CDR3 covers 14 residues. V shed 1 base and J shed 5 bases, with 11 bases lying between them. CDR1 is SGHTA, CDR2 FQGTGA, per germline.

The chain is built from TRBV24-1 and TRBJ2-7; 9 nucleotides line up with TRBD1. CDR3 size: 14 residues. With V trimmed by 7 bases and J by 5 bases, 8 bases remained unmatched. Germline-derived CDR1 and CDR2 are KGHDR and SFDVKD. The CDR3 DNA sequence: TGTGCCACCAGGGTAAGGACAGGGGCTAACGAGCAGTACTTC. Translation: CATRVRTGANEQYF.

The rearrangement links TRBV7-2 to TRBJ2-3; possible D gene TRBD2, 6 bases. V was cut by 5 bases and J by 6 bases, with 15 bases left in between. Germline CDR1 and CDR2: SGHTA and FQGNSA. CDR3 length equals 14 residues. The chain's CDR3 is CASSPGRLRDTQYF. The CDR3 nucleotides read TGTGCCAGCAGCCCCGGGAGACTTCGGGATACGCAGTATTTT. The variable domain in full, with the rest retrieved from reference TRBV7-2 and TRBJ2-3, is GAGVSQSPSNKVTEKGKDVELRCDPISGHTALYWYRQSLGQGLEFLIYFQGNSAPDKSGLPSDRFSAERTGGSVSTLTIQRTQQEDSAVYLCASSPGRLRDTQYFGPGTRLTVL.

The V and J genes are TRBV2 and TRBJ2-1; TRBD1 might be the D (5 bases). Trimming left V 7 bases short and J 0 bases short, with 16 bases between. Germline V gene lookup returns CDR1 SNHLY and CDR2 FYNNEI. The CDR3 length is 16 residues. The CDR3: CASNQQVTSSYNEQFF. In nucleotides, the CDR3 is TGTGCCAGCAACCAACAGGTTACGAGCTCCTACAATGAGCAGTTCTTC.

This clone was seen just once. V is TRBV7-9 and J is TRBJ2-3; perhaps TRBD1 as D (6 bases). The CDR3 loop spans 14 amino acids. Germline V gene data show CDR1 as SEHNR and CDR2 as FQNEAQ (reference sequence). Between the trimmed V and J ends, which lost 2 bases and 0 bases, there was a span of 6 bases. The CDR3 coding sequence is TGTGCCAGCAGCTTAAGGGGGAGCACAGATACGCAGTATTTT. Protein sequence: CASSLRGSTDTQYF.

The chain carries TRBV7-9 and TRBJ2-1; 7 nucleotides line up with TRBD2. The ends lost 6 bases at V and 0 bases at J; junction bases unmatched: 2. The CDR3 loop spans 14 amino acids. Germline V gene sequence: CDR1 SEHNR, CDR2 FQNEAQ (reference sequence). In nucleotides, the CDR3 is TGTGCCAGCAGTGGGACTAACTCCTACAATGAGCAGTTCTTC. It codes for CASSGTNSYNEQFF. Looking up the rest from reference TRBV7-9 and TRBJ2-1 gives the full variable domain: DTGVSQNPRHKITKRGQNVTFRCDPISEHNRLYWYRQTLGQGPEFLTYFQNEAQLEKSRLLSDRFSAERPKGSFSTLEIQRTEQGDSAMYLCASSGTNSYNEQFFGPGTRLTVL.

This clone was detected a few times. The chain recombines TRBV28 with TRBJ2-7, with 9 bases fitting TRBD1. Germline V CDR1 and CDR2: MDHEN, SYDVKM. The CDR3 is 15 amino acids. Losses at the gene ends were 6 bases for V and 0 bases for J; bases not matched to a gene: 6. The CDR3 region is CASSRPGQGSYEQYF. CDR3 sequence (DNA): TGTGCCAGCAGCCGGCCGGGACAGGGCTCCTACGAGCAGTACTTC. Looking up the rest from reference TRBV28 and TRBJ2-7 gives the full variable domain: DVKVTQSSRYLVKRTGEKVFLECVQDMDHENMFWYRQDPGLGLRLIYFSYDVKMKEKGDIPEGYSVSREKKERFSLILESASTNQTSMYLCASSRPGQGSYEQYFGPGTRLTVT.

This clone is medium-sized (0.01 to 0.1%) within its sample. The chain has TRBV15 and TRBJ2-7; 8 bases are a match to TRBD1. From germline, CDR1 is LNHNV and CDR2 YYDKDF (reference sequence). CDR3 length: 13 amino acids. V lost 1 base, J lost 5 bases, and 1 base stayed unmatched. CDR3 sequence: CATSRGQGNEQYF. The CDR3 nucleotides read TGTGCCACCAGCAGAGGACAGGGGAACGAGCAGTACTTC.

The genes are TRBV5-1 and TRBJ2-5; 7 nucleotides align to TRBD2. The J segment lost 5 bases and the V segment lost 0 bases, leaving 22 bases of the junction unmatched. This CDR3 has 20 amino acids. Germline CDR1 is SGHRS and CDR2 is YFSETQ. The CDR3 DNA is TGCGCCAGCAGCTTGGTCCTAGGCTTGGGGAGGCGGGAGCGTCTGGAGACCCAGTACTTC. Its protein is CASSLVLGLGRRERLETQYF.

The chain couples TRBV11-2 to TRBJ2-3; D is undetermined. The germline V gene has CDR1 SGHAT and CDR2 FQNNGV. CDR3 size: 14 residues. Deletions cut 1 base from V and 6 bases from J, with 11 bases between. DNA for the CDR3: TGTGCCAGCAGCTTAGGATATCCGGTCGATACGCAGTATTTT. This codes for CASSLGYPVDTQYF.

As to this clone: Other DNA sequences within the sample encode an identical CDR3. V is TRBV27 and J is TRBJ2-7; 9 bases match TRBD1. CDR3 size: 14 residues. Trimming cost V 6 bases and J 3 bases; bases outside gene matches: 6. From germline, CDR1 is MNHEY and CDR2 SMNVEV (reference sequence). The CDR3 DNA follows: TGTGCCAGCAGGAAACCGGGACAGGGCTACGAGCAGTACTTC. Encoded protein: CASRKPGQGYEQYF.

CDR3 coding DNA: TGTGCCAGCAGCCGGGGATCCGCCGAAGATACGCAGTATTTT. It is translated as CASSRGSAEDTQYF. The chain couples TRBV5-6 to TRBJ2-3; TRBD2 is a possible D gene (5 bases). CDR3 length: 14 residues. Per the germline V gene, CDR1 is SGHDT and CDR2 is YYEEEE. V dropped 4 bases and J dropped 5 bases, with 14 bases sitting between them.

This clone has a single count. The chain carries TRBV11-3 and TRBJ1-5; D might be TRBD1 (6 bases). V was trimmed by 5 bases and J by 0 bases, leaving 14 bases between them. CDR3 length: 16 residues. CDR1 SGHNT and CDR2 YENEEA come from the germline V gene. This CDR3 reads CASSLNRVYSNQPQHF. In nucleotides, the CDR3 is TGTGCCAGCAGCCTTAACAGGGTATATAGCAATCAGCCCCAGCATTTT. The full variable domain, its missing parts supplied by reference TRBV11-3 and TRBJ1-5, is EAGVVQSPRYKIIEKKQPVAFWCNPISGHNTLYWYLQNLGQGPELLIRYENEEAVDDSQLPKDRFSAERLKGVDSTLKIQPAELGDSAVYLCASSLNRVYSNQPQHFGDGTRLSIL.

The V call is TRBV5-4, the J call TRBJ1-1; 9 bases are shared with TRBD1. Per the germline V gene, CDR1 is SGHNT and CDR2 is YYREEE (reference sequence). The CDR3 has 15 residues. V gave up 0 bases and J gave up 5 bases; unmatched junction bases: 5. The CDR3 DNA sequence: TGTGCCAGCAGCTTGGGGGGGACAGGGAGAACTGAAGCTTTCTTT. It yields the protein CASSLGGTGRTEAFF.

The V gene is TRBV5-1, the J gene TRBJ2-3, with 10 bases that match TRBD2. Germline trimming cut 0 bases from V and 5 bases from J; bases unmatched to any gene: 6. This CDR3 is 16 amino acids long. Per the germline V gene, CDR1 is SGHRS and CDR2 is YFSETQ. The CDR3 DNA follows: TGCGCCAGCAGCTTGGGTTCTAGCGGGAGTAAAGATACGCAGTATTTT. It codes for CASSLGSSGSKDTQYF.

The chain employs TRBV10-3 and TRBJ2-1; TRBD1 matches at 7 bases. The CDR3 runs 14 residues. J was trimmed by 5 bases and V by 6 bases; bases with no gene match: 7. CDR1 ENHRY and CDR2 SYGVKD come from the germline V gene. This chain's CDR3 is CAIRTGTEDNEQFF. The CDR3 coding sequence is TGTGCCATCAGGACCGGGACAGAAGACAATGAGCAGTTCTTC.

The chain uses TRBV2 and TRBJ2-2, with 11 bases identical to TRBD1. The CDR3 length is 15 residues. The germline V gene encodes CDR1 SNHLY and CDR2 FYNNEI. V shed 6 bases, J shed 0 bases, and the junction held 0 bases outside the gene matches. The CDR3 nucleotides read TGTGCCAGCAGGGGACAGGGGGCGAACACCGGGGAGCTGTTTTTT. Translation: CASRGQGANTGELFF.

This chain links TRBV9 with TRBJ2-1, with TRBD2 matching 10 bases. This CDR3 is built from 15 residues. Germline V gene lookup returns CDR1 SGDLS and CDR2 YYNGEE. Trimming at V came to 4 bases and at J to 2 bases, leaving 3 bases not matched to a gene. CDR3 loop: CASSITSGTYNEQFF. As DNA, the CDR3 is TGTGCCAGCAGCATCACTAGCGGGACCTACAATGAGCAGTTCTTC.

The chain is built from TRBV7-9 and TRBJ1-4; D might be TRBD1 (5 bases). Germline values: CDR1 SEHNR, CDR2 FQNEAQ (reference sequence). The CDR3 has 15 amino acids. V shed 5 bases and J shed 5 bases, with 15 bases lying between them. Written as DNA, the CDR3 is TGTGCCAGCAGCCGACGGGGACTGGGGAATGAAAAACTGTTTTTT. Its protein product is CASSRRGLGNEKLFF. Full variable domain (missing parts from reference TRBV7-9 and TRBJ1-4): DTGVSQNPRHKITKRGQNVTFRCDPISEHNRLYWYRQTLGQGPEFLTYFQNEAQLEKSRLLSDRFSAERPKGSFSTLEIQRTEQGDSAMYLCASSRRGLGNEKLFFGSGTQLSVL.

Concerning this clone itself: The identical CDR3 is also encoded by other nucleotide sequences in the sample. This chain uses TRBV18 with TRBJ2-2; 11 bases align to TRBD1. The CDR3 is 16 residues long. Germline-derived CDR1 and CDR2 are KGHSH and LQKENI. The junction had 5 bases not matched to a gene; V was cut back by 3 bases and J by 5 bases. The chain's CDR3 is CASSPAGTGGTGELFF. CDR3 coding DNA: TGTGCCAGCTCACCGGCCGGGACAGGGGGAACCGGGGAGCTGTTTTTT.

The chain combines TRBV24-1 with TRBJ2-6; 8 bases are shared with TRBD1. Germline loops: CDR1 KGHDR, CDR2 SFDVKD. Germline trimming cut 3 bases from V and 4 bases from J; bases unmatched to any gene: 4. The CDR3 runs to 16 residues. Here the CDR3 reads CATSDRTGSGANVLTF. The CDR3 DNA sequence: TGTGCCACCAGTGATCGGACAGGGTCCGGGGCCAACGTCCTGACTTTC.

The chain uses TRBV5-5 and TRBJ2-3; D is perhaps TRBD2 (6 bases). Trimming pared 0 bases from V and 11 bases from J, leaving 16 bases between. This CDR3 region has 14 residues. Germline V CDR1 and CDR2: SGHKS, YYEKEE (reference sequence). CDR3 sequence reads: CASSLGGAGWEQYF. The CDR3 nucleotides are TGTGCCAGCAGCTTGGGTGGGGCGGGATGGGAGCAGTATTTT.

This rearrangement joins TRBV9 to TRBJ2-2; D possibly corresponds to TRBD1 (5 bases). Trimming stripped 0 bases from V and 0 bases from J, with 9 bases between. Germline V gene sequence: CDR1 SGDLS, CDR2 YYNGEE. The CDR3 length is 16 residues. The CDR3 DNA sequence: TGTGCCAGCAGCGTAGCCAGGGCTACGAACACCGGGGAGCTGTTTTTT. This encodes CASSVARATNTGELFF. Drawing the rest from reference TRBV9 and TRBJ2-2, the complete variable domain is DSGVTQTPKHLITATGQRVTLRCSPRSGDLSVYWYQQSLDQGLQFLIQYYNGEERAKGNILERFSAQQFPDLHSELNLSSLELGDSALYFCASSVARATNTGELFFGEGSRLTVL.

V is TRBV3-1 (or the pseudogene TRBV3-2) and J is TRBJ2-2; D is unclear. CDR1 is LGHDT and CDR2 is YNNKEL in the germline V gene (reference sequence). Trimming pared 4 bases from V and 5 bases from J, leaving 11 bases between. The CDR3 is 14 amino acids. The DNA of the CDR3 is TGTGCCAGCAGCCGTAGAGGAGTGACCGGGGAGCTGTTTTTT. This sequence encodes CASSRRGVTGELFF.